This entry lists 18 T cell receptor beta chains sequenced from one sample in a study of blood T cell repertoires in COVID-19. This table comes from immunoSEQ multiplex PCR, and its TCRdb copy is limited to in-frame clones, with some not included. This table has over 250,000 clones, about nine tenths appearing once. The source material was peripheral blood. Receptors originate from a man aged 55 to 70 who had recovered from COVID-19.

The chain employs TRBV9 and TRBJ2-7; 10 nucleotides line up with TRBD1. The CDR3 sequence is 15 residues long. J was trimmed by 3 bases and V by 0 bases; bases with no gene match: 3. In germline, CDR1 is SGDLS, CDR2 YYNGEE. The CDR3 sequence is CASSVGTGGGYEQYF. The CDR3, as DNA: TGTGCCAGCAGCGTAGGGACAGGGGGTGGCTACGAGCAGTACTTC. The variable domain in full, with the rest retrieved from reference TRBV9 and TRBJ2-7, is DSGVTQTPKHLITATGQRVTLRCSPRSGDLSVYWYQQSLDQGLQFLIQYYNGEERAKGNILERFSAQQFPDLHSELNLSSLELGDSALYFCASSVGTGGGYEQYFGPGTRLTVT.

The CDR3 coding sequence is TGTGCCAGCAGTTTATTTGCGACAGGGGCAAACACCGGGGAGCTGTTTTTT. Its protein is CASSLFATGANTGELFF. The V gene is TRBV27, the J gene TRBJ2-2; 8 nucleotides align to TRBD1. The CDR3 runs 17 residues. Germline V gene sequence: CDR1 MNHEY, CDR2 SMNVEV (reference sequence). V dropped 1 base and J dropped 2; count of bases not matched to a gene: 6.

The chain combines TRBV24-1 with TRBJ2-1, with 8 bases that match TRBD1. V lost 7 bases to trimming and J lost 5 bases; unmatched junction nucleotides: 9. CDR3 size: 15 residues. Germline CDR1 and CDR2: KGHDR and SFDVKD. CDR3 residues: CATSVDRAVNNEQFF. The CDR3, as DNA: TGTGCCACCAGCGTGGACAGGGCAGTCAACAATGAGCAGTTCTTC.

For the CDR3, the DNA is TGTGCCAGCAGTTTTGGGACAGGGTTTCAGGATGGCTACACCTTC. The encoded protein is CASSFGTGFQDGYTF. The rearrangement joins TRBV27 to TRBJ1-2, with TRBD1 matching 9 bases. The J segment lost 6 bases and the V segment lost 3 bases, leaving 8 bases of the junction unmatched. Germline assignment: CDR1 MNHEY and CDR2 SMNVEV (reference sequence). This CDR3 region has 15 residues.

This clone has only one observation. The chain links TRBV3-1 (or the pseudogene TRBV3-2) to TRBJ2-7; 10 nucleotides agree with TRBD1. The CDR3 is 17 residues long. V shed 0 bases and J 5 bases; nucleotides not matched to a gene: 10. Germline V gene sequence: CDR1 LGHDT, CDR2 YNNKEL (reference sequence). The CDR3 nucleotides are TGTGCCAGCAGCCAAGATAGAAGGACAGGGGGTTGGGACGAGCAGTACTTC. Amino acids: CASSQDRRTGGWDEQYF.

There are a few counts of this clone. The J gene is TRBJ2-1, the V gene TRBV3-1 (or the pseudogene TRBV3-2); 7 bases line up with TRBD1. The CDR3 consists of 15 residues. CDR1 and CDR2 from the germline V gene are LGHDT and YNNKEL (reference sequence). V was pared by 5 bases and J by 0 bases, with 4 bases of the junction left unmatched. The CDR3 coding sequence is TGTGCCAGCAGCTACAGGGGCCTCTCCTACAATGAGCAGTTCTTC. Its protein is CASSYRGLSYNEQFF.

This clone was recorded once. The rearrangement uses TRBV18 and TRBJ1-4, with TRBD1 identical over 7 bases. Trimming cost V 3 bases and J 3 bases; bases outside gene matches: 4. Germline V gene data show CDR1 as KGHSH and CDR2 as LQKENI. CDR3 length: 15 amino acids. The CDR3 here is CASSPNRGANEKLFF. CDR3 nucleotide sequence: TGTGCCAGCTCACCGAACAGGGGAGCTAATGAAAAACTGTTTTTT.

This chain uses TRBV30 with TRBJ2-7, with D maybe TRBD2 (5 bases). The CDR3 covers 12 residues. Germline V CDR1 and CDR2: GTSNPN, SVGIG (reference sequence). Trimming shortened V by 2 bases and J by 1 base, and 6 bases separated the two germline ends. The CDR3 coding sequence is TGTGCCTGGAGTAGCGGTTCCTACGAGCAGTACTTC. It yields the protein CAWSSGSYEQYF.

This chain joins TRBV19 and TRBJ1-6; D is ambiguous. Between the trimmed V and J ends, which lost 6 bases and 6 bases, there was a span of 12 bases. CDR1 is LNHDA, CDR2 SQIVND, per germline (reference sequence). The CDR3 runs 14 residues. CDR3 DNA sequence: TGTGCCAGTAGCACCGGCAGGATTAATTCACCCCTCCACTTT. Residues: CASSTGRINSPLHF.

Remarks on this clone: The same CDR3 also results from other DNA sequences found in this sample. V and J are TRBV7-3 and TRBJ2-2; D might be TRBD1 (5 bases). Trimming removed 1 base at V and 0 bases at J, with 6 bases between. The CDR3 totals 15 residues. Germline V gene lookup returns CDR1 SGHTA and CDR2 FQGTGA. The DNA for the CDR3 is TGTGCCAGCAGCTTAAGCAGGGCGAACACCGGGGAGCTGTTTTTT. It yields the protein CASSLSRANTGELFF.

The rearrangement joins TRBV7-2 to TRBJ2-7, with D tentatively TRBD1 (6 bases). Trimming left V 6 bases short and J 0 bases short, with 12 bases between. The CDR3 contains 14 residues. Germline V CDR1 and CDR2: SGHTA, FQGNSA. The DNA of the CDR3 is TGTGCCAGCAGAACAGGGCGGAGCTCCTACGAGCAGTACTTC. Translation: CASRTGRSSYEQYF.

This clone was seen a handful of times. The chain employs TRBV19 and TRBJ2-7, with TRBD1 matching 12 bases. This CDR3 is 14 amino acids long. Germline CDR1 and CDR2: LNHDA and SQIVND (reference sequence). V lost 5 bases and J lost 6; bases outside the gene matches: 5. The CDR3 sequence: CASSLGTGGGEQYF. CDR3 nucleotides: TGTGCCAGTAGTCTAGGGACAGGGGGCGGCGAGCAGTACTTC.

The chain has TRBV6-5 and TRBJ2-7, with 8 bases lining up with TRBD2. CDR3 size: 13 residues. The germline CDR1 and CDR2 sequences are MNHEY and SVGAGI. Germline trimming cut 9 bases from V and 5 bases from J; bases unmatched to any gene: 9. CDR3 sequence reads: CASRGGGINEQYF. The CDR3 DNA reads as TGTGCCAGTCGCGGCGGGGGGATTAACGAGCAGTACTTC.

CDR3 coding DNA: TGCGCCAGCAGATATGGGACACCCCGAGGGAATTCACCCCTCCACTTT. It yields the protein CASRYGTPRGNSPLHF. The J gene is TRBJ1-6, the V gene TRBV5-1, with a tentative D call TRBD1 (6 bases). V shed 5 bases and J shed 7 bases, with 19 bases lying between them. Germline-derived CDR1 and CDR2 are SGHRS and YFSETQ. This CDR3 is 16 amino acids long.

The chain carries TRBV4-2 and TRBJ2-5; no firm D call. CDR3 length equals 14 residues. V lost 0 bases to trimming and J lost 4 bases, with 9 bases between them. Looked up from germline, CDR1 is LGHNA and CDR2 is YNFKEQ. The CDR3 loop reads CASSQDLLGETQYF. The CDR3 region has the DNA TGTGCCAGCAGCCAAGATCTGCTAGGAGAGACCCAGTACTTC.

The chain couples TRBV2 to TRBJ2-1; 7 bases map to TRBD1. Germline V gene lookup returns CDR1 SNHLY and CDR2 FYNNEI. This CDR3 is built from 15 residues. The junction had 14 bases not matched to a gene; V was cut back by 7 bases and J by 8 bases. The CDR3 protein is CASTSGQIFLDEQFF. CDR3 in DNA: TGTGCCAGCACCTCGGGACAGATCTTTCTGGATGAGCAGTTCTTC. Based on the CDR3 plus reference TRBV2 and TRBJ2-1, the full variable domain is EPEVTQTPSHQVTQMGQEVILRCVPISNHLYFYWYRQILGQKVEFLVSFYNNEISEKSEIFDDQFSVERPDGSNFTLKIRSTKLEDSAMYFCASTSGQIFLDEQFFGPGTRLTVL.

In DNA, the CDR3 is TGCGCCAGCAGCTTTTACAGGGATAACTATGGCTACACCTTC. Translated: CASSFYRDNYGYTF. The V and J genes are TRBV5-1 and TRBJ1-2, with a tentative D call TRBD1 (6 bases). The ends were cut back, 2 bases at V and 1 base at J, with 9 bases in the middle. The CDR3 covers 14 residues. Germline V gene data show CDR1 as SGHRS and CDR2 as YFSETQ.

This chain links TRBV9 with TRBJ1-5, with a weak D call TRBD1 (6 bases). The CDR3 sequence is 15 residues long. Germline V gives CDR1 SGDLS, CDR2 YYNGEE. V was shortened by 4 bases and J by 2 bases, with 13 bases between the two germline ends. The CDR3 DNA follows: TGTGCCAGCAGCCGATCAGGGGTGGGCAATCAGCCCCAGCATTTT. Amino acid sequence: CASSRSGVGNQPQHF.